This T cell receptor (beta chain) was captured in a study of identical twins. Study outcomes and limitations: There was an excess of low generation probability in the out-of-frame alpha sequences that twins shared. Researchers caution that invariant MAIT and iNKT cells could partly confound zero-insertion analyses.

One entry per CDR3 protein, called by TCRdb with MiXCR from the 5' RACE reads. The profile shows about 660,000 distinct CDR3 sequences, roughly 8% of them singletons. This clonotype appeared a few times. Its target is unknown. This sample also belongs to another study, concerning yellow fever vaccine responses in identical twins.

Sequencing was carried out using PBMCs. The TCR originated in a woman between 18 and 30 years old in good health.

CDR3 in DNA: TGCAGCGCTTGGGTAGCGGGAGGGCCGCTCTCCGAGCAGTACTTC. Translating it yields CSAWVAGGPLSEQYF. The V gene is TRBV29-1, the J gene TRBJ2-7; the match to TRBD2 covers 11 bases. Germline-derived CDR1 and CDR2 are SQVTM and ANQGSEA. The CDR3 consists of 15 residues. V was pared by 7 bases and J by 6 bases, with 14 bases of the junction left unmatched.